This T cell receptor beta chain stems from a study of T-cell memory formation after mild COVID-19. Whole-study context: TCR clusters were mostly donor specific. Whole-study findings and limits: Contracting CD4+ clones were located mainly in CM and EM, and CD8+ clones in EMRA. Within pre-infection memory, some responding clones were found, suggesting cross-reactive memory joined.

TCRdb recomputed calls from the 5' RACE reads with MiXCR, one row per CDR3 protein. Of around 150,000 distinct CDR3 sequences in the sample, about 9.9% are singletons; the top ten hold about 3.8%. There are 15 residues in the CDR3. The germline CDR1 and CDR2 sequences are KGHSH and LQKENI. The V gene lost 3 bases and the J gene lost 0 bases, with 9 bases spanning the gap. This clonotype was observed a handful of times. Its antigen is unidentified. The source is a man aged 18 to 29 who had mild COVID-19 (a few samples of this study predate the infection). Cell type and time point are not known. The V and J genes are TRBV18 and TRBJ1-3; D gene ambiguous. The specimen was PBMCs or a T cell subset sorted from them (not recorded which). The CDR3 bases are TGTGCCAGCTCACCGGTTGGAGGCTCTGGAAACACCATATATTTT. Encoded protein: CASSPVGGSGNTIYF.